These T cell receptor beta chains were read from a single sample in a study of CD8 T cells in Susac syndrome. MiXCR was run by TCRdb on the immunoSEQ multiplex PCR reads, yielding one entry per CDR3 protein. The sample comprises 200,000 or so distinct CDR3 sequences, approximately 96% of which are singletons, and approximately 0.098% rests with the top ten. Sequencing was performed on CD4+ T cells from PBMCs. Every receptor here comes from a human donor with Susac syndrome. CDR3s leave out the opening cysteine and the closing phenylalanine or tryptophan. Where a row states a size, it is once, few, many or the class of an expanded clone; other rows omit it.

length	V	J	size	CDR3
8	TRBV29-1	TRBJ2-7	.	SVLTYEQY
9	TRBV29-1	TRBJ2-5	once	SVGTQETQY
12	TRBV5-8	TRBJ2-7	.	ASSRGQPIYEQY
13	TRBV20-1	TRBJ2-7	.	SARMWGGRFYEQY
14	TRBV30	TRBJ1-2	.	AWSFRTGIVNYGYT
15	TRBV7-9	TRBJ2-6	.	ASSLLGLPSGANVLT
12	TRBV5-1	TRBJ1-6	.	ASSPDLGNSPLH
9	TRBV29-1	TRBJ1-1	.	SVGFRTEAF
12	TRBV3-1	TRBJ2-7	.	ASSQGATAYEQY
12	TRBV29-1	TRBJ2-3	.	SARLAGGIDTQY
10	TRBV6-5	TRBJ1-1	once	ASSYYGTEAF
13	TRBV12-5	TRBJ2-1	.	ASGLVPLLRDEQF
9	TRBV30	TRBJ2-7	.	AWSAAYEQY
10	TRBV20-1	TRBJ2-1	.	SARGQENEQF
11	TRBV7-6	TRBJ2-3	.	ASSLRDFDTQY
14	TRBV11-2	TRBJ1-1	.	ASSFGRRHMNTEAF
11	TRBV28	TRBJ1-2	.	ASSFSGVYGYT
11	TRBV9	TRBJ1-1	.	ASSVRSNTEAF
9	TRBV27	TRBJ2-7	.	ASTGMYEQY
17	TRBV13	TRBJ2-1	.	ASSSPLGRGPLTGNEQF
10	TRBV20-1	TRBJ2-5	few	SASRGQETQY
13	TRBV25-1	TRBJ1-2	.	ASSSNPPEGYGYT
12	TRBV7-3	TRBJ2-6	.	ASSLHRGANVLT
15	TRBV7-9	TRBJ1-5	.	ASSLALGTGRNQPQH
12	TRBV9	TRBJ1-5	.	ASSVGTGYQPQH
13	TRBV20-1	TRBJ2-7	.	SARTSSGGRYEQY
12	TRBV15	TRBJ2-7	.	ATSREQGPREQY
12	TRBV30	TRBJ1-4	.	ASRGGITNEKLF
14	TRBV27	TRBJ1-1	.	ASSLSVYGGDSEAF
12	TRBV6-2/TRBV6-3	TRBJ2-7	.	ASSHPPQSYEQY
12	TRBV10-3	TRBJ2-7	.	AISETSGGYEQY
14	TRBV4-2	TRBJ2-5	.	ASSQEGLAWEETQY